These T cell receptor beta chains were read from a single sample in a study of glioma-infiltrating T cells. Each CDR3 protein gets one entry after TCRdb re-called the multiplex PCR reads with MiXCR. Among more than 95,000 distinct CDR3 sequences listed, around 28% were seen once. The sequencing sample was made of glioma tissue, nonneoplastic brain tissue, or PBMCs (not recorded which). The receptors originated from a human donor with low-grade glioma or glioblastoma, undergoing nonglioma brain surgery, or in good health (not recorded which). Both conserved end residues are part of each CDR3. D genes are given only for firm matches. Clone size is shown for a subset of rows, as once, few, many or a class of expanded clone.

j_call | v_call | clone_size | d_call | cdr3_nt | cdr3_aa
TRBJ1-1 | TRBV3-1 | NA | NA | TGTGCCAGCAGCCCAGATACTGCGGCAAACACTGAAGCTTTCTTT | CASSPDTAANTEAFF
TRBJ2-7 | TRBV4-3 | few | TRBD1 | TGCGCCAGCAGTAAGGGACAGTCCCTCTACCACGAGCAGTACTTC | CASSKGQSLYHEQYF
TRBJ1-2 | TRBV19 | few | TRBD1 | TGTGCCAGTAGTACCGACAGGGGCTATGGCTACACCTTC | CASSTDRGYGYTF
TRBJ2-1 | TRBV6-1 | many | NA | TGTGCCGCAACAGCGGCAAATGAGCAGTTCTTC | CAATAANEQFF
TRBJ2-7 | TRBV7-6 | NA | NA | TGTGCCAGCAGCCCCCAAAGGGCTGGCGGCACCTACGAGCAGTACTTC | CASSPQRAGGTYEQYF
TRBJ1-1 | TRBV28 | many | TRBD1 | TGTGCCAGCAGGGACAGGGGGACGAACACTGAAGCTTTCTTT | CASRDRGTNTEAFF
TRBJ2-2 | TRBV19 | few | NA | TGTGCCAGTAGTATATCCGGGAACGGCGGCGGGGAGCTGTTTTTT | CASSISGNGGGELFF
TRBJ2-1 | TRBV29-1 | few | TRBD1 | TGCAGCGTTGAGGGACAGCAAAACAATGAGCAGTTCTTC | CSVEGQQNNEQFF
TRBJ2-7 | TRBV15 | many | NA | TGTGCCACCAGCAGAGATGTAGGGGAAAAGCCGTTTTACGAGCAGTACTTC | CATSRDVGEKPFYEQYF
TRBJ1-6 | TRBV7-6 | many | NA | TGTGCCAGCAGCTCTGAGTTGACGGGTTCACCCCTCCACTTT | CASSSELTGSPLHF